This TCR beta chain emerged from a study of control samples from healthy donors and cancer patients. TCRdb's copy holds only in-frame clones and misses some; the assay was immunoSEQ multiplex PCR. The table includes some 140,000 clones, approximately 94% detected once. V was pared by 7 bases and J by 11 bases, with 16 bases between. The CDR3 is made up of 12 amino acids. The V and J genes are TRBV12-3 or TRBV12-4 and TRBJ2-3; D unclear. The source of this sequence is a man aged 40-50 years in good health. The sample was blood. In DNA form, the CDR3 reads TGTGCCAGCACCAATGACCGTCGAGGGCAGTATTTT. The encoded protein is CASTNDRRGQYF.